Reported below is one T cell receptor (beta chain). The antigen remains undetermined. This CDR3 is built from 16 residues. Germline lookup yields CDR1 LGHDT and CDR2 YNNKEL (reference sequence). V was shortened by 0 bases and J by 1 base, with 9 bases between the two germline ends. TCRdb keeps only in-frame clones here, not all; method: immunoSEQ multiplex PCR. The profile shows 40,000 or so clones, approximately 86% of them singletons. The sample is drawn from a study of CD4 T cells in relation to SARS-CoV-2 and coronaviruses. Whole-study results and caveats: Roughly 69% of donors had memory CD4+ clonotypes crossrecognizing SARS-CoV-2 and common cold coronavirus spike. No donor gave both pre-pandemic and post-infection samples.

The TCR sequence derives from an adult with COVID-19. The chain uses TRBV3-1 (or the pseudogene TRBV3-2) and TRBJ2-2; D gene unclear. Sequences were obtained from naive CD4+ T cells from PBMCs, cultured in vitro. Subset specified: naive CD4+ T cells isolated by negative enrichment. CDR3 residues: CASSQEAPGNTGELFF. CDR3 coding DNA: TGTGCCAGCAGCCAAGAAGCCCCCGGGAACACCGGGGAGCTGTTTTTT.